Sequencing of this T cell receptor (beta chain) was carried out in a study of T cells in Graves' hyperthyroidism and ophthalmopathy. Clinical symptoms, serum thyroxine, TRAb, thyroid ultrasound and orbital computed tomography informed diagnoses. In this sample, this clonotype turned up many times. What it binds is not known. Relative to the germline gene, one junction end is altered; a read error may explain this. Study-wide results and caveats: Patients with ophthalmopathy were separated from those with stable hyperthyroidism by a 13 V-J model.

What was amplified from RNA transcripts were TCR beta CDR3 regions. The TCR CDR3 first-round RT-PCR relied on the HTBI primer set. TCRdb analysed the multiplex PCR reads with MiXCR anew, one entry per CDR3 protein. The data contain a few hundred thousand distinct CDR3 sequences, roughly 45% of them singletons. The clonotype originates from an adult woman with Graves' disease, either hyperthyroidism or ophthalmopathy (not recorded which). The specimen sequenced was peripheral blood or thyroid tissue (not recorded which).

Written as DNA, the CDR3 is TGCGCCAGCAGCCTGGGGACAGGTGAAGCTTTCTTT. Protein product: CASSLGTGEAFF. The genes are TRBV12-3 or TRBV12-4 and TRBJ1-1; 8 bases agree with TRBD1. This CDR3 has 12 residues.